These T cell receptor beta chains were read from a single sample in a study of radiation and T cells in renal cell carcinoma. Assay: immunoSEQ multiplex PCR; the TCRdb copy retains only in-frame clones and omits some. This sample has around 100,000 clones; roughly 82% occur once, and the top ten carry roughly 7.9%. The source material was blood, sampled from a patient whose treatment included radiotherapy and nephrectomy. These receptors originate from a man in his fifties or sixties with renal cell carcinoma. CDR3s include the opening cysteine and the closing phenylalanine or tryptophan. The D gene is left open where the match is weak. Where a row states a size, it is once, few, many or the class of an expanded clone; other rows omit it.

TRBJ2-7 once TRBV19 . CASTEGGGSPEQYF TGTGCCAGTACCGAGGGGGGCGGGAGCCCCGAGCAGTACTTC
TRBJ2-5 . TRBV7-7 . CASSLAGVQETQYF TGTGCCAGCAGCTTAGCTGGGGTTCAAGAGACCCAGTACTTC
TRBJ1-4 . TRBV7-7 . CASSNGQIATNEKLFF TGTGCCAGCAGCAATGGACAGATTGCAACTAATGAAAAACTGTTTTTT
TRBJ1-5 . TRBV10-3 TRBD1 CAITTGENQPQHF TGTGCCATCACCACAGGGGAGAATCAGCCCCAGCATTTT
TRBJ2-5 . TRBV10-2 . CASSGGETQYF TGCGCCAGCAGTGGCGGGGAGACCCAGTACTTC
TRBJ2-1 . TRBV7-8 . CASSSGTTQQFF TGTGCCAGCAGCTCTGGGACAACACAGCAGTTCTTC
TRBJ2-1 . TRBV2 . CASSDSVRGSYNEQFF TGTGCCAGCAGTGATTCTGTTAGGGGATCCTACAATGAGCAGTTCTTC
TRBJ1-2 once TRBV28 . CASRGTYGYTF TGTGCCAGCAGAGGGACCTATGGCTACACCTTC
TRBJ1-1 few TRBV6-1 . CASSEATNTEAFF TGTGCCAGCAGTGAAGCCACGAACACTGAAGCTTTCTTT
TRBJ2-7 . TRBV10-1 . CASSDRFREQYF TGCGCCAGCAGTGACCGCTTTAGAGAGCAGTACTTC
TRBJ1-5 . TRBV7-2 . CASSLSIGDGNQPQHF TGTGCCAGCAGCTTATCCATCGGGGATGGCAATCAGCCCCAGCATTTT
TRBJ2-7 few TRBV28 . CASSFASYEQYF TGTGCCAGCAGTTTCGCCTCCTACGAGCAGTACTTC
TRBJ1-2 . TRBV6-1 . CASSESPNNYGYTF TGTGCCAGCAGTGAATCCCCCAACAACTATGGCTACACCTTC
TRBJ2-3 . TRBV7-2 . CASSFQSSSTDTQYF TGTGCCAGCAGCTTCCAGTCTTCTAGCACAGATACGCAGTATTTT
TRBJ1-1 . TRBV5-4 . CASSRDNTEAFF TGTGCCAGCAGCCGGGACAACACTGAAGCTTTCTTT
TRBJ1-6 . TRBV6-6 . CASRDTYNSPLHF TGTGCCAGCAGGGACACCTATAATTCACCCCTCCACTTT
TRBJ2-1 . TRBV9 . CASSVEDQNEQFF TGTGCCAGCAGCGTAGAGGACCAGAATGAGCAGTTCTTC
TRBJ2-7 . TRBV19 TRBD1 CASSSGTGSYEQYF TGTGCCAGTAGCTCCGGGACAGGTTCCTACGAGCAGTACTTC
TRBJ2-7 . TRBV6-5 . CASSYTPEVGYEQYF TGTGCCAGCAGTTACACGCCGGAGGTGGGATACGAGCAGTACTTC
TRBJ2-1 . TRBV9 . CASSVNPQYNEQFF TGTGCCAGCAGCGTAAACCCACAATACAATGAGCAGTTCTTC
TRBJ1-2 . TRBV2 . CASSEVAGYTF TGTGCCAGCAGTGAAGTGGCAGGCTACACCTTC
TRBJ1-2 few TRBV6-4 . CASSPQGTGGYTF TGTGCCAGCAGCCCCCAGGGGACGGGAGGCTACACCTTC